One sample yielded the 27 T cell receptor beta chains listed below, sequenced in a study of T cell responses to AZD1222 COVID-19 vaccine. Only in-frame clones appear in the TCRdb table, and some are missing; sequencing was by immunoSEQ multiplex PCR. The sample carries 150,000 or so clones, 92% recorded once. The sample here was peripheral blood, taken 28 days after the second AZD1222 dose. The receptor source for this set is an adult who received the AZD1222 COVID-19 vaccine.

The gene calls are TRBV19 and TRBJ1-2; possibly TRBD1 for D (5 bases). Germline assignment: CDR1 LNHDA and CDR2 SQIVND (reference sequence). This CDR3 region has 12 residues. V lost 6 bases, J lost 6 bases, and 11 bases lay in between. The CDR3 nucleotides read TGTGCCAGTAGGCAGGGTCCTAATGGCTACACCTTC. It is translated as CASRQGPNGYTF.

The genes are TRBV18 and TRBJ1-1, with D hard to call. Between the trimmed V and J ends, which lost 0 bases and 2 bases, there was a span of 7 bases. Germline-derived CDR1 and CDR2 are KGHSH and LQKENI. The CDR3 length is 14 residues. Here the CDR3 DNA reads TGTGCCAGCTCACCACCGACGAGAAACACTGAAGCTTTCTTT. Translated: CASSPPTRNTEAFF.

CDR3 sequence reads: CASSQVQGAGYKTEAFF. The DNA of the CDR3 is TGTGCCAGCAGCCAAGTACAAGGTGCAGGGTATAAAACTGAAGCTTTCTTT. This chain joins TRBV14 and TRBJ1-1, with D tentatively TRBD1 (5 bases). Germline V gene lookup returns CDR1 SGHDN and CDR2 FVKESK. Trimming took off 1 base at V and 5 bases at J, with 20 bases between the two ends. The CDR3 runs to 17 residues.

The rearrangement joins TRBV5-1 to TRBJ1-1; D remains ambiguous. This CDR3 is 14 amino acids long. Germline assignment: CDR1 SGHRS and CDR2 YFSETQ. V was pared by 2 bases and J by 0 bases, with 8 bases between. This CDR3 is CASSFREMNTEAFF. CDR3 nucleotide sequence: TGCGCCAGCAGCTTTCGGGAGATGAACACTGAAGCTTTCTTT.

V and J are TRBV5-5 and TRBJ2-7; possible D gene TRBD1, 6 bases. CDR1 and CDR2 from the germline V gene are SGHKS and YYEKEE (reference sequence). CDR3 length: 12 amino acids. Trimming cost V 0 bases and J 6 bases, with 7 bases left between them. The CDR3: CASSLEGVEQYF. The DNA of the CDR3 is TGTGCCAGCAGCTTGGAGGGGGTCGAGCAGTACTTC. The full variable domain, completed using reference TRBV5-5 and TRBJ2-7, is DAGVTQSPTHLIKTRGQQVTLRCSPISGHKSVSWYQQVLGQGPQFIFQYYEKEERGRGNFPDRFSARQFPNYSSELNVNALLLGDSALYLCASSLEGVEQYFGPGTRLTVT.

The rearrangement links TRBV2 to TRBJ2-1, with D perhaps matching TRBD2 (5 bases). This CDR3 has 14 amino acids. Germline-derived CDR1 and CDR2 are SNHLY and FYNNEI. V lost 3 bases, J lost 4 bases, and 10 bases lay in between. CDR3 DNA: TGTGCCAGCAGTGAGGCTAGCCCTTACAATGAGCAGTTCTTC. Amino acid sequence: CASSEASPYNEQFF.

V gene TRBV2 combines with J gene TRBJ1-2, with TRBD1 matching over 9 bases. The CDR3 contains 14 residues. V shed 7 bases, J shed 2 bases, and the junction held 5 bases outside the gene matches. Germline CDR1 SNHLY, CDR2 FYNNEI. The CDR3 reads CASTPGQGNYGYTF. CDR3 nucleotide sequence: TGTGCCAGCACCCCGGGACAGGGCAACTATGGCTACACCTTC.

The rearrangement links TRBV2 to TRBJ1-3, with D hard to call. Germline V gene lookup returns CDR1 SNHLY and CDR2 FYNNEI. This CDR3 is 14 amino acids long. V was pared by 3 bases and J by 0 bases, with 6 bases between. The CDR3 DNA reads TGTGCCAGCAGTGACAGGAGCTCTGGAAACACCATATATTTT. It yields the protein CASSDRSSGNTIYF.

V gene TRBV3-1 (or the pseudogene TRBV3-2) combines with J gene TRBJ2-1, with 12 bases lining up with TRBD2. The V and J ends lost 4 bases and 4 bases, in that order; junction bases with no gene match: 17. Germline V CDR1 and CDR2: LGHDT, YNNKEL (reference sequence). This CDR3 has 20 residues. CDR3 region: CASSLRRSPFLAGGYNEQFF. The CDR3 region has the DNA TGTGCCAGCAGCCTCCGAAGATCTCCTTTTCTAGCGGGAGGGTACAATGAGCAGTTCTTC.

The chain combines TRBV7-9 with TRBJ1-4, with 7 bases fitting TRBD1. Looked up from germline, CDR1 is SEHNR and CDR2 is FQNEAQ (reference sequence). The CDR3 runs to 15 residues. With 2 bases clipped from V and 3 bases from J, the junction kept 3 bases outside the gene matches. This CDR3 reads CASSLIGGPNEKLFF. CDR3 sequence (DNA): TGTGCCAGCAGCTTAATAGGGGGCCCTAATGAAAAACTGTTTTTT.

This clone was counted a single time. V gene TRBV19 combines with J gene TRBJ2-3, with 10 nucleotides matching TRBD2. This CDR3 is built from 15 residues. Germline V gene lookup returns CDR1 LNHDA and CDR2 SQIVND (reference sequence). After removal of 3 bases from V and 7 bases from J, the junction contained 7 bases not matched to a gene. CDR3 protein: CASSISAGGPYTQYF. The DNA for the CDR3 is TGTGCCAGTAGTATCTCAGCGGGAGGGCCGTATACGCAGTATTTT.

A remark on this clone: Distinct nucleotide sequences in the sample also encode this CDR3. The chain recombines TRBV5-1 with TRBJ1-1, with TRBD1 matching 9 bases. The trim removed 4 bases at V and 1 base at J, leaving 5 bases unmatched. Germline CDR1 SGHRS, CDR2 YFSETQ. This CDR3 comprises 15 residues. CDR3 loop: CASSPQDRGNTEAFF. In DNA, the CDR3 is TGCGCCAGCAGCCCGCAGGACAGGGGGAACACTGAAGCTTTCTTT.

This clone was picked up a small number of times. This chain links TRBV6-2 or TRBV6-3 with TRBJ1-4, with D hard to call. The CDR3 runs 16 residues. Trimming left V 0 bases short and J 6 bases short, with 14 bases between. Germline CDR1 and CDR2: MNHEY and SVGEGT. In DNA form, the CDR3 reads TGTGCCAGCAGTTACTCGGGAGAAGGTAGCGATGAAAAACTGTTTTTT. Its translation is CASSYSGEGSDEKLFF.

The chain uses TRBV6-6 and TRBJ2-2, with D unresolved. Germline-derived CDR1 and CDR2 are MNHNY and SVGAGI (reference sequence). CDR3 length: 16 residues. Trimming stripped 0 bases from V and 1 base from J, with 9 bases between. The CDR3 protein is CASSYSPKKNTGELFF. CDR3 nucleotide sequence: TGTGCCAGCAGTTACTCGCCGAAAAAGAACACCGGGGAGCTGTTTTTT.

The J gene is TRBJ1-1, the V gene TRBV18, with TRBD1 matching over 9 bases. From germline, CDR1 is KGHSH and CDR2 LQKENI. The CDR3 is 16 residues long. Trimming removed 4 bases from V and 10 bases from J; junction bases left unmatched: 16. CDR3 nucleotide sequence: TGTGCCAGCTCACGTACCGCCGGGACAGGGTTTGAGGGAGCTTTCTTT. Translation: CASSRTAGTGFEGAFF.

The chain recombines TRBV4-3 with TRBJ1-5, with D unclear. Germline CDR1 is LGHNA and CDR2 is YSLEER. V shed 1 base and J shed 5 bases, with 9 bases lying between them. The CDR3 covers 14 residues. As DNA, the CDR3 is TGCGCCAGCAGCCAAGCCGTTGGCCATCAGCCCCAGCATTTT. Translating it yields CASSQAVGHQPQHF.

The V gene is TRBV19, the J gene TRBJ1-1, with D hard to call. Trimming took 1 base from V and 2 from J, leaving 8 bases between them. The germline gives CDR1 LNHDA, CDR2 SQIVND (reference sequence). CDR3 size: 14 residues. CDR3 DNA: TGTGCCAGTAGTATAGTCGGGGTTAACACTGAAGCTTTCTTT. Residues: CASSIVGVNTEAFF.

V and J are TRBV7-2 and TRBJ1-1; D remains ambiguous. V lost 3 bases, J lost 1 base, and 9 bases lay in between. CDR3 length: 14 residues. Germline V gene lookup returns CDR1 SGHTA and CDR2 FQGNSA. CDR3 protein: CASSFEGGNTEAFF. The CDR3 bases are TGTGCCAGCAGCTTCGAGGGAGGGAACACTGAAGCTTTCTTT.

In its sample, this clone was seen a few times. This rearrangement joins TRBV4-1 to TRBJ1-6; 8 nucleotides match TRBD1. V was clipped by 0 bases and J by 7 bases; unmatched bases: 8. The CDR3 has 17 residues. Germline V CDR1 and CDR2: MGHRA, YSYEKL. Here the CDR3 reads CASSQDQTGGMNSPLHF. The CDR3 DNA reads TGCGCCAGCAGCCAAGATCAAACAGGGGGTATGAATTCACCCCTCCACTTT.

The chain joins TRBV27 to TRBJ2-1; TRBD2 is a possible D gene (6 bases). Trimming removed 7 bases from V and 7 bases from J, with 17 bases in between. Per germline, CDR1 MNHEY and CDR2 SMNVEV (reference sequence). The CDR3 totals 14 residues. DNA for the CDR3: TGTGCCAGCAAGTTACGGGAGCGTTCAAATGAGCAGTTCTTC. Translated: CASKLRERSNEQFF.

The rearrangement joins TRBV28 to TRBJ2-1; 8 nucleotides match TRBD2. There are 15 residues in the CDR3. Germline V gene lookup returns CDR1 MDHEN and CDR2 SYDVKM. V shed 7 bases, J shed 4 bases, and the junction held 9 bases outside the gene matches. The CDR3 DNA follows: TGTGCCAGCATTAGGTCGGGAGGGGAATACAATGAGCAGTTCTTC. Amino acids: CASIRSGGEYNEQFF.

This chain joins TRBV7-8 and TRBJ1-2; no clear D gene. Germline V gene lookup returns CDR1 SGHVS and CDR2 FQNEAQ. Trimming shortened V by 5 bases and J by 4 bases, and 17 bases separated the two germline ends. The CDR3 consists of 15 residues. As DNA, the CDR3 is TGTGCCAGCAGCACCAACTCTCTTGCGGGCTATGGCTACACCTTC. Its translation is CASSTNSLAGYGYTF.

The V gene is TRBV27, the J gene TRBJ1-6; D gene unclear. Germline V lookup: CDR1 MNHEY, CDR2 SMNVEV (reference sequence). The CDR3 consists of 14 residues. V gave up 4 bases and J gave up 13 bases, with 17 bases separating them. The CDR3 loop reads CASSSTIYTAPLHF. Here the CDR3 DNA reads TGTGCCAGCAGTTCCACGATTTACACGGCGCCCCTCCACTTT.

This clone was seen a handful of times. The chain is built from TRBV6-4 and TRBJ2-3; 9 positions match TRBD2. The J segment lost 1 base and the V segment lost 9 bases, leaving 5 bases of the junction unmatched. The germline V gene encodes CDR1 MRHNA and CDR2 SNTAGT. This CDR3 contains 14 residues. The CDR3 region is CASIAGEGTDTQYF. The DNA for the CDR3 is TGTGCCAGTATAGCGGGAGAGGGCACAGATACGCAGTATTTT.

V and J are TRBV7-8 and TRBJ2-5; 10 nucleotides agree with TRBD1. CDR1 is SGHVS and CDR2 is FQNEAQ in the germline V gene. The CDR3 covers 13 residues. V lost 4 bases, J lost 4 bases, and 0 bases stayed unmatched. The DNA for the CDR3 is TGTGCCAGCAGCTGGGACAGGGGAGAGACCCAGTACTTC. It yields the protein CASSWDRGETQYF.

The chain has TRBV28 and TRBJ2-2; D perhaps matches TRBD1 (6 bases). Germline CDR1 MDHEN, CDR2 SYDVKM. The V gene lost 5 bases and the J gene lost 1 base, with 11 bases spanning the gap. CDR3 length: 15 residues. The CDR3, as DNA: TGTGCCAGCAGTCCTCTCAGGGGGAACACCGGGGAGCTGTTTTTT. This translates into CASSPLRGNTGELFF.

The rearrangement uses TRBV9 and TRBJ2-1, with D hard to call. The germline gives CDR1 SGDLS, CDR2 YYNGEE. There are 12 residues in the CDR3. Trimming removed 3 bases at V and 7 bases at J, with 8 bases between. CDR3 loop: CASSGTINEQFF. For the CDR3, the DNA is TGTGCCAGCAGCGGTACCATTAATGAGCAGTTCTTC.